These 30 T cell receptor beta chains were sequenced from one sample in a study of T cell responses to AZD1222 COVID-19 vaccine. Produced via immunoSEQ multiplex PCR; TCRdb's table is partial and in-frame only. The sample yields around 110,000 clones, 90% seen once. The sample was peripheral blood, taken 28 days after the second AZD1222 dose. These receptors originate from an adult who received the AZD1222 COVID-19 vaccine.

CDR3 coding DNA: TGTGCCAGCAGCTTAGACAACAATCAGCCCCAGCATTTT. It is translated as CASSLDNNQPQHF. The rearrangement links TRBV7-8 to TRBJ1-5; D is uncertain. V was shortened by 1 base and J by 3 bases, with 4 bases between the two germline ends. This CDR3 spans 13 amino acids. In germline, CDR1 is SGHVS, CDR2 FQNEAQ.

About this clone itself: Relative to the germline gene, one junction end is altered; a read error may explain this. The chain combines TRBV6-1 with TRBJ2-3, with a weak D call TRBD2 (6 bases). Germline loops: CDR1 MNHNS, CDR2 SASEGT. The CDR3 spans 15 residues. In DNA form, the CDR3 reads TGTGCCAGCTGTGACGGGGAGGTGGGCACAGATACGCAGTATTTT. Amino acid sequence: CASCDGEVGTDTQYF.

The CDR3 region has the DNA TGTGCCAGCAGCTTAGCCGGACGGAGGGAGACCCAGTACTTC. Protein sequence: CASSLAGRRETQYF. The rearrangement links TRBV7-3 to TRBJ2-5, with D perhaps TRBD2 (5 bases). CDR1 and CDR2 (germline): SGHTA, FQGTGA. This CDR3 is 14 amino acids long. V lost 2 bases to trimming and J lost 5 bases, with 12 bases between them. The full variable domain, in which reference TRBV7-3 and TRBJ2-5 provide the parts outside the CDR3, is GAGVSQTPSNKVTEKGKYVELRCDPISGHTALYWYRQSLGQGPEFLIYFQGTGAADDSGLPNDRFFAVRPEGSVSTLKIQRTERGDSAVYLCASSLAGRRETQYFGPGTRLLVL.

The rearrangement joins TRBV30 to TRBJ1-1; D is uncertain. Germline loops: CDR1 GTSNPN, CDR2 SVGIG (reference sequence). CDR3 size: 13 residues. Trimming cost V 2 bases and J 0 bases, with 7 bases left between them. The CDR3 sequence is CAWSQMLNTEAFF. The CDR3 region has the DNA TGTGCCTGGAGTCAAATGTTGAACACTGAAGCTTTCTTT.

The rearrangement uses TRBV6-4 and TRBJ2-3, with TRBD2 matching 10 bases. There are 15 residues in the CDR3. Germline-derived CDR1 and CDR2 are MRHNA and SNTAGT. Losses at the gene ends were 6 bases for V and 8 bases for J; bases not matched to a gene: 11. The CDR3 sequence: CASSVTSGDTTTQYF. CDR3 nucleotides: TGTGCCAGCAGCGTAACTAGCGGGGATACTACTACGCAGTATTTT.

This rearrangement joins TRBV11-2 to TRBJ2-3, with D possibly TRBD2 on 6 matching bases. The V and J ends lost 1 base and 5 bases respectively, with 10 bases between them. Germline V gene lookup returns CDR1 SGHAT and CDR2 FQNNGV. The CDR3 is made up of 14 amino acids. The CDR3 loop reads CASSLVLALDTQYF. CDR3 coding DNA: TGTGCCAGCAGCTTAGTTCTAGCGCTAGATACGCAGTATTTT.

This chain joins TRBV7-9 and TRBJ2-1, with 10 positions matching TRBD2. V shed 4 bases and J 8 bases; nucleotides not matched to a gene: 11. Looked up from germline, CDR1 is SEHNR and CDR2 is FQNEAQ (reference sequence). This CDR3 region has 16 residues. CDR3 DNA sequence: TGTGCCAGCAGCTATGAAAGCGGGGGGGCTAATCATGAGCAGTTCTTC. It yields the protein CASSYESGGANHEQFF.

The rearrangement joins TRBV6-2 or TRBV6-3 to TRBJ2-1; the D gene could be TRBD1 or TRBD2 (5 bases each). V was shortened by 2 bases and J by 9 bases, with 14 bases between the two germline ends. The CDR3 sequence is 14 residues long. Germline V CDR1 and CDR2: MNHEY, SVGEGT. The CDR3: CASSYGTRGIEQFF. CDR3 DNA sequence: TGTGCCAGCAGTTACGGGACCCGAGGGATTGAGCAGTTCTTC.

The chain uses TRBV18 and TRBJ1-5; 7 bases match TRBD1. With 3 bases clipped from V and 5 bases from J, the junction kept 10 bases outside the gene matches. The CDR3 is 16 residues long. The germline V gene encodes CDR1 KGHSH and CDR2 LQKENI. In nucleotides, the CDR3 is TGTGCCAGCTCACCCTTTGTAGGGGGCTATGATCAGCCCCAGCATTTT. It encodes CASSPFVGGYDQPQHF.

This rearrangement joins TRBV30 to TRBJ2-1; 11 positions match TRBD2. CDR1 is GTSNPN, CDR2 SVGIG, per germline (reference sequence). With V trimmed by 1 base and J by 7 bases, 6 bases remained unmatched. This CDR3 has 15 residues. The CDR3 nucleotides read TGTGCCTGGAGTGGGATTAGCGGGGGGGTTAATGAGCAGTTCTTC. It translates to CAWSGISGGVNEQFF.

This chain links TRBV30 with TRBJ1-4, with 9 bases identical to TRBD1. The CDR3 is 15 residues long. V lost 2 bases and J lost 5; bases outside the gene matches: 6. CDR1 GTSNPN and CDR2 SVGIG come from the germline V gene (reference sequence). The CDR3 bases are TGTGCCTGGAGTATCTCGACAGGGGGGAATGAAAAACTGTTTTTT. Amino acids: CAWSISTGGNEKLFF.

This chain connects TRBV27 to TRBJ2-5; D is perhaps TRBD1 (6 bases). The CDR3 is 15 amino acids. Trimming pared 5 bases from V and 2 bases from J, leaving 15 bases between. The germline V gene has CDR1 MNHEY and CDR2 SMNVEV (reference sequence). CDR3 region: CASSLSRDTQETQYF. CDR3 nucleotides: TGTGCCAGCAGTCTAAGCCGGGACACACAAGAGACCCAGTACTTC.

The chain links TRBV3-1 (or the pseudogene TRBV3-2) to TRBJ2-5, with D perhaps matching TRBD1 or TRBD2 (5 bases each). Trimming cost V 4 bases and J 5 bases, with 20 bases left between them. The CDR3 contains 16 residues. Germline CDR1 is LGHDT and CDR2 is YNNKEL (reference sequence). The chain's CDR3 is CASSPNPGPVRETQYF. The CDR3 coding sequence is TGTGCCAGCAGCCCTAACCCGGGACCAGTGCGCGAGACCCAGTACTTC.

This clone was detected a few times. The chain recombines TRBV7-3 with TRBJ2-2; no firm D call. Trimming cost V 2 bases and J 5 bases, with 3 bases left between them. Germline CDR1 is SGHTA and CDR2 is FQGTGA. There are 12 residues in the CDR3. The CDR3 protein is CASSLGTGELFF. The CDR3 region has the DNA TGTGCCAGCAGCTTAGGGACCGGGGAGCTGTTTTTT. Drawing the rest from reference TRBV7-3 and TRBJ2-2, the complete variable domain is GAGVSQTPSNKVTEKGKYVELRCDPISGHTALYWYRQSLGQGPEFLIYFQGTGAADDSGLPNDRFFAVRPEGSVSTLKIQRTERGDSAVYLCASSLGTGELFFGEGSRLTVL.

CDR3 protein: CATSDTGTEAFF. As DNA, the CDR3 is TGTGCCACCAGTGATACGGGCACTGAAGCTTTCTTT. The chain is built from TRBV24-1 and TRBJ1-1; the D is unclear. The CDR3 sequence is 12 residues long. The V gene's germline CDR1 is KGHDR and CDR2 SFDVKD. The germline V and J ends were trimmed by 3 bases and 4 bases, with 5 bases remaining between them.

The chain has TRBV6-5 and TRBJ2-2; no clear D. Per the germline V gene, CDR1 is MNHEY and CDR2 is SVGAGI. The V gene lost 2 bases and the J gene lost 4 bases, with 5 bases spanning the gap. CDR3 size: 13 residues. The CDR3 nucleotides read TGTGCCAGCAGTTACGGTGGCACCGGGGAGCTGTTTTTT. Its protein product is CASSYGGTGELFF.

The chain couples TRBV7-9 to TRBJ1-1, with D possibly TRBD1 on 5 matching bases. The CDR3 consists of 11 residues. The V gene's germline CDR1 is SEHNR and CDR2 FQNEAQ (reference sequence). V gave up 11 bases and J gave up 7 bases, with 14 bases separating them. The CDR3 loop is CAFYGTHEAFF. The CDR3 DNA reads TGTGCCTTCTACGGGACCCATGAAGCTTTCTTT.

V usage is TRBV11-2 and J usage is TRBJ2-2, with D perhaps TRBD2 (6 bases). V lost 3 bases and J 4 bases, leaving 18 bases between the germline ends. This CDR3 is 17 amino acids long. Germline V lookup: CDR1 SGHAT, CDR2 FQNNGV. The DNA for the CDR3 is TGTGCCAGCAGCTTCGGAGCGGCCGTGGGGGGCACCGGGGAGCTGTTTTTT. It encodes CASSFGAAVGGTGELFF.

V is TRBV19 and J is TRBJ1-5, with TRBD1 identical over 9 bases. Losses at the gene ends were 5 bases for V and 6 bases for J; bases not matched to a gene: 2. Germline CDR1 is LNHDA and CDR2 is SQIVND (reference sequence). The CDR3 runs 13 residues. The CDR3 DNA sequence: TGTGCCAGTAGTCCGGGACAGGGTCAGCCCCAGCATTTT. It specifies CASSPGQGQPQHF. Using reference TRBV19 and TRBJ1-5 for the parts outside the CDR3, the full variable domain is DGGITQSPKYLFRKEGQNVTLSCEQNLNHDAMYWYRQDPGQGLRLIYYSQIVNDFQKGDIAEGYSVSREKKESFPLTVTSAQKNPTAFYLCASSPGQGQPQHFGDGTRLSIL.

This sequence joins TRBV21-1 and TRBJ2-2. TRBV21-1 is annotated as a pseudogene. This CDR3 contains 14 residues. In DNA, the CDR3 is TGTGCCAGCAGACGACGGAAAAACACCGGGGAGCTGTTTTTT. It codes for CASRRRKNTGELFF.

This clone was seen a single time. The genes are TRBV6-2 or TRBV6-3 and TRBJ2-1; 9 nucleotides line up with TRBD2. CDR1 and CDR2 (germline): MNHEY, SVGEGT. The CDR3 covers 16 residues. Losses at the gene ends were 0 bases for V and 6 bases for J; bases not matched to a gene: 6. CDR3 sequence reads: CASSYSGLAGTNEQFF. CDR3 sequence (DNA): TGTGCCAGCAGTTACTCGGGCCTAGCGGGAACCAATGAGCAGTTCTTC.

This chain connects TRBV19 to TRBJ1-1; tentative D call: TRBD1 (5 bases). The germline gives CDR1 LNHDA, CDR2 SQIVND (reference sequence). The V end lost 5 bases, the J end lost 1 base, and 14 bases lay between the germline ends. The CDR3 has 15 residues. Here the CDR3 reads CASSQTGTWNTEAFF. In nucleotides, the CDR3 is TGTGCCAGTAGTCAAACAGGAACGTGGAACACTGAAGCTTTCTTT.

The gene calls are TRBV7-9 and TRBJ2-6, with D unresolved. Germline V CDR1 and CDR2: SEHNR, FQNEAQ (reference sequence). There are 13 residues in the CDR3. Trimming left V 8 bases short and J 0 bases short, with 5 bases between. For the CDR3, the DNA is TGTGCCAGCGCTGGCTCTGGGGCCAACGTCCTGACTTTC. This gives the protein CASAGSGANVLTF.

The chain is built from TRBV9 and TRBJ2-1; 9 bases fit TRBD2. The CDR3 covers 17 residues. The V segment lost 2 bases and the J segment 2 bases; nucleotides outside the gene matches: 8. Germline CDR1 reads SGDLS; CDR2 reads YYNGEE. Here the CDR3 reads CASSVSLVAGAYNEQFF. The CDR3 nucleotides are TGTGCCAGCAGCGTCTCTCTTGTAGCGGGGGCCTACAATGAGCAGTTCTTC.

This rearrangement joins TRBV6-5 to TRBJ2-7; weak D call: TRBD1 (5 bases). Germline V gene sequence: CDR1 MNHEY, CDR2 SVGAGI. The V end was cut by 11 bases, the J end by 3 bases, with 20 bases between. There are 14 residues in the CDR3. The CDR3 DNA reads TGTGCCGGCACTCCGGGCGGACACCTCTACGAGCAGTACTTC. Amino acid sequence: CAGTPGGHLYEQYF.

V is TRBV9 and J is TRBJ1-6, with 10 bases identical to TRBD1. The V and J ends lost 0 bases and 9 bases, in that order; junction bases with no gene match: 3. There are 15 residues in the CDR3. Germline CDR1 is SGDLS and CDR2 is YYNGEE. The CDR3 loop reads CASSVAGDRGSPLHF. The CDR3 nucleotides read TGTGCCAGCAGCGTAGCTGGGGACAGGGGTTCACCCCTCCACTTT.

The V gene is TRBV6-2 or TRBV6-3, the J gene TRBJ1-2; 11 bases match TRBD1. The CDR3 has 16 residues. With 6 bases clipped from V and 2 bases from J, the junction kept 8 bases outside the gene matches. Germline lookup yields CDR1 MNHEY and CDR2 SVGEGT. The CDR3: CASSRRTGGLNYGYTF. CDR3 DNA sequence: TGTGCCAGCAGCCGACGGACAGGGGGCCTGAACTATGGCTACACCTTC.

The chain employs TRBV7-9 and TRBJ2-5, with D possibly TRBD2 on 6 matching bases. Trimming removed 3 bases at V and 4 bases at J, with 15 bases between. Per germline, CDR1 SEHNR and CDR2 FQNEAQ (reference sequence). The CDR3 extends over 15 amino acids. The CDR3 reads CASSFRTSPPETQYF. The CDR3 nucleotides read TGTGCCAGCAGCTTTCGTACTAGCCCCCCAGAGACCCAGTACTTC.

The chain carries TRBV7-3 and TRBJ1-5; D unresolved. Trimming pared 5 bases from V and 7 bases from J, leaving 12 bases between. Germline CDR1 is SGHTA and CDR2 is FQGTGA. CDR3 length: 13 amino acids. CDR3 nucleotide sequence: TGTGCCAGCAGCCTAGACGCGGGCCAGCCCCAGCATTTT. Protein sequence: CASSLDAGQPQHF.

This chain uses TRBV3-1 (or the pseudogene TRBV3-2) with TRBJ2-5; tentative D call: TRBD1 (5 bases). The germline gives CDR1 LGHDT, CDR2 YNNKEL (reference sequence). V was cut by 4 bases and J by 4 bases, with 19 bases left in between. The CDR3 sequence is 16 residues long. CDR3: CASSRSQGIFGETQYF. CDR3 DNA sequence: TGTGCCAGCAGCCGTTCCCAGGGTATCTTCGGAGAGACCCAGTACTTC.